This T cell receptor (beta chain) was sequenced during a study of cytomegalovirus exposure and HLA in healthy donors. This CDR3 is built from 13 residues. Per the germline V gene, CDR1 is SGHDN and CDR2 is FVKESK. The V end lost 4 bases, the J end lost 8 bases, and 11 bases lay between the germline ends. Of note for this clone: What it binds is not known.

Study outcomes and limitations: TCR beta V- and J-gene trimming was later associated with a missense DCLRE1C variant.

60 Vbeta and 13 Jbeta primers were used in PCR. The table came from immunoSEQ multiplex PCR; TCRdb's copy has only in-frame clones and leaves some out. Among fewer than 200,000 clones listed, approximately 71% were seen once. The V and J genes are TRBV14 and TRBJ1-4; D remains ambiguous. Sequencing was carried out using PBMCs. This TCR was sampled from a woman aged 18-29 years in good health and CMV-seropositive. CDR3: CASSRELKEKLFF. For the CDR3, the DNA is TGTGCCAGCAGCCGTGAGTTAAAAGAAAAACTGTTTTTT.